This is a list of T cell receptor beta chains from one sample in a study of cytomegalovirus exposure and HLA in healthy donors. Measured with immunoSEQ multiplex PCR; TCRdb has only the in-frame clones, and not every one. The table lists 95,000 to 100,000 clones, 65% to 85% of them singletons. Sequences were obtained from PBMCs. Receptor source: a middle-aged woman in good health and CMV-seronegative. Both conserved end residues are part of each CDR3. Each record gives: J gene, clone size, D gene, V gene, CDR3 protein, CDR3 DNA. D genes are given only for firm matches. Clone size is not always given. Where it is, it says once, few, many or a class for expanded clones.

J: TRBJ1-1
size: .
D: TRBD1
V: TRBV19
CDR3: CASSANRGWEAFF
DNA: TGTGCCAGTAGTGCGAACAGGGGATGGGAAGCTTTCTTT

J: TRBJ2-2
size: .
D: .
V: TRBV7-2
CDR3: CASSEISGYTGELFF
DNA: TGTGCCAGCAGCGAAATTAGCGGTTACACCGGGGAGCTGTTTTTT

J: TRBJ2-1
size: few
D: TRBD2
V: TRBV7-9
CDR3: CASSFPGTSGSVQFF
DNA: TGTGCCAGCAGCTTCCCCGGGACTAGCGGTAGCGTGCAGTTCTTC

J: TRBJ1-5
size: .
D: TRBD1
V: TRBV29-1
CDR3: CSVADRGDQPQHF
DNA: TGCAGCGTCGCAGACAGGGGAGATCAGCCCCAGCATTTT

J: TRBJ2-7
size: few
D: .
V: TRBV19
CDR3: CASSIRDSYEQYF
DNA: TGTGCCAGTAGTATCAGGGACTCCTACGAGCAGTACTTC

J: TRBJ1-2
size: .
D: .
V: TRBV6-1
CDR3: CASSAGNYGYTF
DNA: TGTGCCAGCAGTGCAGGGAACTATGGCTACACCTTC

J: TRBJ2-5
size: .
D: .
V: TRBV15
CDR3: CATSRSLASDRETQYF
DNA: TGTGCCACCAGCAGGAGCCTGGCTAGCGACCGGGAGACCCAGTACTTC

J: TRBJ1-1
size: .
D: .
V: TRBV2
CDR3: CASILDSMNTEAFF
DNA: TGTGCCAGCATACTTGACAGTATGAACACTGAAGCTTTCTTT

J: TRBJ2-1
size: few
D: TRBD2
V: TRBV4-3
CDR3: CASSLRLAGAYNEQFF
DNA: TGCGCCAGCAGCCTGAGGTTAGCGGGGGCCTACAATGAGCAGTTCTTC

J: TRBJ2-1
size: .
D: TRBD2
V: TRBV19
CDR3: CASSMLASGDLGSYNEQFF
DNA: TGTGCCAGTAGTATGTTGGCTAGCGGGGACCTTGGCTCCTACAATGAGCAGTTCTTC

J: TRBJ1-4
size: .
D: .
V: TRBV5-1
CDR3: CASSLGGGSEKLFF
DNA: TGCGCCAGCAGCTTGGGGGGAGGGAGTGAAAAACTGTTTTTT

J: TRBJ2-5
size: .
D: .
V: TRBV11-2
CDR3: CASSRRAWEQYF
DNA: TGTGCCAGCAGTCGGAGGGCTTGGGAGCAGTACTTC

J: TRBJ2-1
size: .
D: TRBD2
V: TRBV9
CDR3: CASSVGGGGNDNEQFF
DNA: TGTGCCAGCAGCGTAGGTGGCGGGGGGAACGACAATGAGCAGTTCTTC